The subject of this entry is one TCR beta chain. Original analysis: Reference gene primer amplification yielded estimated nucleated cell counts. The data were produced by immunoSEQ multiplex PCR, yet TCRdb's version contains in-frame clones alone and is incomplete. Clone size and the V and J calls come from that table; the DNA yielded D and trimming. The sample holds 400,000 to 450,000 clones, roughly nine tenths seen once. This sample is drawn from a study of blood T cell repertoires in COVID-19. Overall study context: Sources were T cells, B-cell-depleted T cells, or PBMCs; the material itself was cDNA or gDNA.

Trimming took off 8 bases at V and 3 bases at J, with 16 bases between the two ends. Germline assignment: CDR1 MNHEY and CDR2 SVGAGI. The CDR3 length is 14 residues. Residents of around 24 US areas, aged about 18 to 89 years, made up the participants. Symptom resolution, clearance, or two negative PCRs marked the recovered donors of Cohort 3. The V call is TRBV6-5, the J call TRBJ1-2; TRBD1 might be the D (5 bases). Sequenced: PBMCs or T cells enriched from blood (not recorded which). The receptor was isolated from a man aged 25-45 years who had recovered from COVID-19. CDR3 residues: CASSQSRADYGYTF. The CDR3 nucleotides read TGTGCCAGCTCCCAGTCCAGGGCGGACTATGGCTACACCTTC.